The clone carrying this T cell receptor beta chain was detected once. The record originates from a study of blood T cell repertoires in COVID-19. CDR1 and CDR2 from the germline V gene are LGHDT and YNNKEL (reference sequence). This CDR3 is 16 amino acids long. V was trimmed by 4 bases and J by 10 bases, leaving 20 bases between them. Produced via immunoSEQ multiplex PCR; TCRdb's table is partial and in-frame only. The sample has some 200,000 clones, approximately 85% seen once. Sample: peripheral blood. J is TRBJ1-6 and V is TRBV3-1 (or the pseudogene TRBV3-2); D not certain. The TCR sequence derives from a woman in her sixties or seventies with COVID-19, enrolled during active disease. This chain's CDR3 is CASSPSREGDRSPLHF. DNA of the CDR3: TGTGCCAGCAGCCCCAGTAGGGAGGGCGATCGGTCACCCCTCCACTTT.